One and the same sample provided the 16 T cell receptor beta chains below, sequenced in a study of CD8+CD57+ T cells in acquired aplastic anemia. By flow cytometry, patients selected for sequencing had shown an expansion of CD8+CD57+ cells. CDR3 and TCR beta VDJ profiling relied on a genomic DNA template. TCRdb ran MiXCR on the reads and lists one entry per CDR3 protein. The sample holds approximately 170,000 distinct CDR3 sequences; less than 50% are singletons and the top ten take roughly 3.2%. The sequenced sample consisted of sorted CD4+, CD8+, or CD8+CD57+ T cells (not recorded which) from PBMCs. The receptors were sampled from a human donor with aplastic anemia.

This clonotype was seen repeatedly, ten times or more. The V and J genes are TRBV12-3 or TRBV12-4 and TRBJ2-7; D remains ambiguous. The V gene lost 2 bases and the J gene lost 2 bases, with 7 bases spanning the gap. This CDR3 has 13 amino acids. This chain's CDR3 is CASSLRRTYEQYF. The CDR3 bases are TGTGCCAGCAGTTTACGGAGAACCTACGAGCAGTACTTC.

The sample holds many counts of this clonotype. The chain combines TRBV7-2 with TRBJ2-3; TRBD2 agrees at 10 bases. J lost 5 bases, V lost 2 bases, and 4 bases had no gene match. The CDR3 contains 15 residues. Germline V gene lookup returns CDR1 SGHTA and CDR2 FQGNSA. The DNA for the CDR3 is TGTGCCAGCAGCTTACTAGCGGGGGAGAGAGATACGCAGTATTTT. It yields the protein CASSLLAGERDTQYF.

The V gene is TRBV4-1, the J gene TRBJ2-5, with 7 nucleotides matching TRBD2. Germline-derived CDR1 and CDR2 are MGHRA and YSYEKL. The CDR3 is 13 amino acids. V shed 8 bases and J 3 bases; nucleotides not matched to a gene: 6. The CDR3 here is CASYSRGEETQYF. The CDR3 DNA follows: TGCGCCAGCTATTCCCGGGGGGAAGAGACCCAGTACTTC.

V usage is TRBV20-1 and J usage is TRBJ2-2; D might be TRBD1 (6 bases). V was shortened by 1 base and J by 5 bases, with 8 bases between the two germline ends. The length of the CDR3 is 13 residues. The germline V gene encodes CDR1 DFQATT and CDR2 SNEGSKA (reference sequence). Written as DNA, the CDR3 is TGCAGTGCTAGAGCCACAGGGACCGGGGAGCTGTTTTTT. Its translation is CSARATGTGELFF.

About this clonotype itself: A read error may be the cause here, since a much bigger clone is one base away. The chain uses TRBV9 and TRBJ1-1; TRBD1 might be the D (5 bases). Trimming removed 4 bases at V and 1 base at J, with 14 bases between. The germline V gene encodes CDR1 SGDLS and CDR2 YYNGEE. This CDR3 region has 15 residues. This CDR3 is CASSLERQWNTEAFF. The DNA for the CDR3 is TGTGCCAGCAGCTTAGAGCGACAGTGGAACACTGAAGCTTTCTTT. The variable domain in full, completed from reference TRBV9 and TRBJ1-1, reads DSGVTQTPKHLITATGQRVTLRCSPRSGDLSVYWYQQSLDQGLQFLIQYYNGEERAKGNILERFSAQQFPDLHSELNLSSLELGDSALYFCASSLERQWNTEAFFGQGTRLTVV.

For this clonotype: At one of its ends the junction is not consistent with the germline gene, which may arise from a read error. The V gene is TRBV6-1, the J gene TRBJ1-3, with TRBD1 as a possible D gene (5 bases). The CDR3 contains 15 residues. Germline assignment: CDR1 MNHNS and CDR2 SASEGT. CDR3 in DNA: TGTGCCAGCAGTCAAGGACACCTCTCTGGAAGCACCATATATTTT. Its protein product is CASSQGHLSGSTIYF.

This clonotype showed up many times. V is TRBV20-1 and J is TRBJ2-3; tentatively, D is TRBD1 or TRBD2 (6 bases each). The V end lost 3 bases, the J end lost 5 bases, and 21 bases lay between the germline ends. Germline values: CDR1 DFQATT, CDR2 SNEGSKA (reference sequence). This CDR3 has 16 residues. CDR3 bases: TGCAGTGCTAGGAGGGGGGCAGGGTGGCTCGAAGATACGCAGTATTTT. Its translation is CSARRGAGWLEDTQYF.

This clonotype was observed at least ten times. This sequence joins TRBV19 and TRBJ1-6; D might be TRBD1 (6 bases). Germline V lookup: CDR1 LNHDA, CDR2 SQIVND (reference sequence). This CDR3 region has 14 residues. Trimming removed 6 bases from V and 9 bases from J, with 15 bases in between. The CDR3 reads CASSIQGSSSPLHF. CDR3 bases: TGTGCCAGTAGCATACAGGGATCAAGTTCACCCCTCCACTTT.

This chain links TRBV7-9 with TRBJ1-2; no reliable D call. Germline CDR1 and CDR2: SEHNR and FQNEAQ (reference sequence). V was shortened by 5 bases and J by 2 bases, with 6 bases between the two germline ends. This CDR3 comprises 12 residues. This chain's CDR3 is CASSHENYGYTF. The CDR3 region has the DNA TGTGCCAGCAGCCATGAGAACTATGGCTACACCTTC.

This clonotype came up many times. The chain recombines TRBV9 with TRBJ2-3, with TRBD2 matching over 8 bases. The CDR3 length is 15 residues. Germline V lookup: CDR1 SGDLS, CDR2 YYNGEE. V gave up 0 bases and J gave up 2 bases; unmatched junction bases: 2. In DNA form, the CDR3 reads TGTGCCAGCAGCGTAGCGGGAGGGAACACAGATACGCAGTATTTT. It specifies CASSVAGGNTDTQYF.

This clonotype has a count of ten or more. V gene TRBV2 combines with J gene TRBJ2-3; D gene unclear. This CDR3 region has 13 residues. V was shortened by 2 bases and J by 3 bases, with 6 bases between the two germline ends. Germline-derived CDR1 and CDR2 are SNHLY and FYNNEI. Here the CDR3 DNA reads TGTGCCAGCAGTGAACGAGCTACAGATACGCAGTATTTT. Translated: CASSERATDTQYF.

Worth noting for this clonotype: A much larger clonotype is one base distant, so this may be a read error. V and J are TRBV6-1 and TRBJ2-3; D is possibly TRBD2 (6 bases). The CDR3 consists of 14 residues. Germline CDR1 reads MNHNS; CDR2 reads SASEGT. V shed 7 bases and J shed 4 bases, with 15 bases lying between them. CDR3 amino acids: CASIQRELADTQYF. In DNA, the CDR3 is TGTGCCAGCATCCAACGGGAGCTCGCAGATACGCAGTATTTT.

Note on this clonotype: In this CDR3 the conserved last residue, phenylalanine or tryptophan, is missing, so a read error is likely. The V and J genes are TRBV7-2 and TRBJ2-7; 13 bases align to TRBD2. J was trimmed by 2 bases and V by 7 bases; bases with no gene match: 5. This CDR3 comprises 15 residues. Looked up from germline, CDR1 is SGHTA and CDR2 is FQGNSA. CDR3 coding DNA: TGTGCCAGCATCCAAGGGACTAGCGGGGCCTACGAGCAGTACTCC. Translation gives CASIQGTSGAYEQYS.

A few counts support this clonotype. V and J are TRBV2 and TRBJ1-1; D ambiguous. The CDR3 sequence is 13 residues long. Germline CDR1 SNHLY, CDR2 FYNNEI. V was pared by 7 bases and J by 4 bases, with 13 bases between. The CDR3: CASTGNLLTEAFF. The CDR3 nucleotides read TGTGCCAGCACGGGTAACCTACTCACTGAAGCTTTCTTT.

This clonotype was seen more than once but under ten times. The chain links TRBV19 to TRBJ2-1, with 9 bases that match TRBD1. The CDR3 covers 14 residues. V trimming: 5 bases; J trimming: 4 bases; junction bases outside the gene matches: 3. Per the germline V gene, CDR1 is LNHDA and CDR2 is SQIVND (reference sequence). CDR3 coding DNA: TGTGCCAGTAGTGGGGGACAGGGATACAATGAGCAGTTCTTC. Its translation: CASSGGQGYNEQFF.

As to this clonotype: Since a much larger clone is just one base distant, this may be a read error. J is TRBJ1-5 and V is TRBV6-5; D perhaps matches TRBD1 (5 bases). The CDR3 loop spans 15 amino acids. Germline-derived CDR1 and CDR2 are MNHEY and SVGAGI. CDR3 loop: CASSYSLGRNQLQHF. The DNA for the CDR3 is TGTGCCAGCAGTTACTCCCTGGGGCGCAATCAGCTCCAGCATTTT.